One and the same sample provided the 16 T cell receptor beta chains below, sequenced in a study of shared clonotypes between healthy human individuals. CD45RO-negative, CCR7-positively selected cells formed the naive CD8 fraction, excluding terminally differentiated effector memory CD45RA+ cells. Produced via immunoSEQ multiplex PCR; TCRdb's table is partial and in-frame only. Found here are about 820,000 clones, over 90% of them singletons; the top ten hold 24%. Sequencing used naive CD8+ T cells sorted from blood. Receptor source: a young man in good health.

V gene TRBV28 combines with J gene TRBJ2-1, with D unresolved. The CDR3 is 14 amino acids. CDR1 is MDHEN and CDR2 is SYDVKM in the germline V gene. Between the trimmed V and J ends, which lost 3 bases and 7 bases, there was a span of 13 bases. CDR3 loop: CASSLPYYANEQFF. CDR3 bases: TGTGCCAGCAGTTTGCCCTACTACGCGAATGAGCAGTTCTTC.

The gene calls are TRBV28 and TRBJ1-1; 9 bases line up with TRBD1. The CDR3 totals 14 residues. The V gene's germline CDR1 is MDHEN and CDR2 SYDVKM. Unmatched junction bases numbered 4, after V lost 5 bases and J lost 3 bases. CDR3 loop: CASSPRDRDTEAFF. CDR3 coding DNA: TGTGCCAGCAGTCCACGGGACAGGGACACTGAAGCTTTCTTT.

The rearrangement joins TRBV7-8 to TRBJ2-7, with 11 nucleotides matching TRBD2. J was trimmed by 5 bases and V by 5 bases; bases with no gene match: 8. The CDR3 has 15 residues. Germline V lookup: CDR1 SGHVS, CDR2 FQNEAQ. The CDR3 DNA reads as TGTGCCAGCAGCGCGACCGGGACTAGCGGCGACGAGCAGTACTTC. This translates into CASSATGTSGDEQYF.

The chain links TRBV29-1 to TRBJ2-1; a weak D match, TRBD2 (6 bases). The V and J ends lost 5 bases and 9 bases respectively, with 14 bases between them. Germline-derived CDR1 and CDR2 are SQVTM and ANQGSEA. The CDR3 consists of 12 residues. CDR3 bases: TGCAGCGTTCTCACTAGCCGGAGTGAGCAGTTCTTC. Translated: CSVLTSRSEQFF.

The CDR3 loop reads CASSTRDRGLNEQFF. In DNA form, the CDR3 reads TGTGCCAGCAGCACGAGGGACAGGGGGCTTAATGAGCAGTTCTTC. The J gene is TRBJ2-1, the V gene TRBV7-9; 12 nucleotides align to TRBD1. The CDR3 extends over 15 amino acids. Germline lookup yields CDR1 SEHNR and CDR2 FQNEAQ (reference sequence). The ends lost 5 bases at V and 7 bases at J; junction bases unmatched: 6. Filled out from reference TRBV7-9 and TRBJ2-1, the complete variable domain reads DTGVSQNPRHKITKRGQNVTFRCDPISEHNRLYWYRQTLGQGPEFLTYFQNEAQLEKSRLLSDRFSAERPKGSFSTLEIQRTEQGDSAMYLCASSTRDRGLNEQFFGPGTRLTVL.

This chain links TRBV5-6 with TRBJ2-5; D may be TRBD2 (6 bases). Trimming took off 1 base at V and 7 bases at J, with 20 bases between the two ends. The germline CDR1 and CDR2 sequences are SGHDT and YYEEEE. The CDR3 spans 16 residues. This CDR3 reads CASSLFRGLNDRTQYF. The CDR3 DNA reads as TGTGCCAGCAGCTTGTTCCGGGGACTCAATGACCGGACCCAGTACTTC.

The chain is built from TRBV7-9 and TRBJ2-7, with D perhaps given as TRBD1 or TRBD2 (5 bases each). The CDR3 has 16 residues. The germline gives CDR1 SEHNR, CDR2 FQNEAQ (reference sequence). V lost 4 bases and J 1 base, leaving 17 bases between the germline ends. The CDR3 spells CASSSGPLGFSYEQYF. The CDR3 DNA reads as TGTGCCAGCAGCTCGGGGCCCTTAGGATTTTCCTACGAGCAGTACTTC.

This clone was seen a single time. This chain uses TRBV7-2 with TRBJ2-1, with 8 bases fitting TRBD2. CDR1 is SGHTA and CDR2 is FQGNSA in the germline V gene. The CDR3 extends over 15 amino acids. Unmatched junction bases numbered 9, after V lost 7 bases and J lost 4 bases. CDR3 DNA: TGTGCCAGCAAAGAGGAGGCGGGGGGTTACAATGAGCAGTTCTTC. Residues: CASKEEAGGYNEQFF.

As DNA, the CDR3 is TGTGCCTGGAGTGTAATAGCGGGAGTGACAGATACGCAGTATTTT. Translated: CAWSVIAGVTDTQYF. V is TRBV30 and J is TRBJ2-3; 9 bases are shared with TRBD2. V trimming: 0 bases; J trimming: 3 bases; junction bases outside the gene matches: 4. The CDR3 is made up of 15 amino acids. Germline loops: CDR1 GTSNPN, CDR2 SVGIG (reference sequence).

V and J are TRBV12-5 and TRBJ2-1; D not resolved. There are 9 residues in the CDR3. V was pared by 3 bases and J by 12 bases, with 3 bases between. Germline loops: CDR1 LGHNT, CDR2 FRNRAP. The CDR3 DNA reads as TGTGCTAGTGGTTTCCCGCAGTTCTTC. It codes for CASGFPQFF.

The rearrangement joins TRBV5-1 to TRBJ2-7, with D perhaps being TRBD1 or TRBD2 (5 bases each). The ends were cut back, 0 bases at V and 0 bases at J, with 10 bases in the middle. Germline values: CDR1 SGHRS, CDR2 YFSETQ. The length of the CDR3 is 15 residues. CDR3 coding DNA: TGCGCCAGCAGCTTGGCCTTGGGGGACTCCTACGAGCAGTACTTC. Translating gives CASSLALGDSYEQYF.

The gene calls are TRBV13 and TRBJ2-1; 8 bases line up with TRBD2. V shed 1 base, J shed 4 bases, and the junction held 3 bases outside the gene matches. The CDR3 totals 15 residues. The germline V gene encodes CDR1 PRHDT and CDR2 FYEKMQ (reference sequence). The CDR3 DNA follows: TGTGCCAGCAGCTTAGTCCAGCGGGAGTACAATGAGCAGTTCTTC. Its translation is CASSLVQREYNEQFF.

The CDR3 DNA is TGTGCCAGCACCCTCCGGGACAGCGCCGGGTACGAGCAGTACTTC. As protein: CASTLRDSAGYEQYF. This chain connects TRBV27 to TRBJ2-7, with 7 bases matching TRBD1. This CDR3 has 15 amino acids. J gave up 4 bases and V 7 bases, and 13 bases lay outside the gene matches. Germline CDR1 MNHEY, CDR2 SMNVEV (reference sequence).

This chain links TRBV7-2 with TRBJ2-2; 8 bases agree with TRBD1. Trimming removed 5 bases from V and 3 bases from J; junction bases left unmatched: 2. Germline assignment: CDR1 SGHTA and CDR2 FQGNSA. There are 14 residues in the CDR3. The CDR3 region has the DNA TGTGCCAGCAGCGGACAGGGCTACACCGGGGAGCTGTTTTTT. Amino acid sequence: CASSGQGYTGELFF.

The chain is built from TRBV5-5 and TRBJ2-7; weak D call: TRBD2 (6 bases). V was trimmed by 4 bases and J by 3 bases, leaving 8 bases between them. The length of the CDR3 is 12 residues. The germline V gene encodes CDR1 SGHKS and CDR2 YYEKEE (reference sequence). DNA of the CDR3: TGTGCCAGCAGCCCGGACTACTACGAGCAGTACTTC. It is translated as CASSPDYYEQYF.

Points on this clone: Within the sample, other DNA sequences also encode this same CDR3. V usage is TRBV9 and J usage is TRBJ2-4, with D perhaps matching TRBD1 (5 bases). The CDR3 consists of 16 residues. Germline values: CDR1 SGDLS, CDR2 YYNGEE. With 0 bases removed from V and 0 bases from J, the gap between germline ends came to 10 bases. Written as DNA, the CDR3 is TGTGCCAGCAGCGTAGGTCAGGGCTTAGCCAAAAACATTCAGTACTTC. As protein: CASSVGQGLAKNIQYF.